This T cell receptor beta chain originates from a study of T cells in Graves' hyperthyroidism and ophthalmopathy. Study results and caveats: Ophthalmopathy was model-predicted a median 6.5 months pre-onset.

Amplification targeted TCR beta CDR3 regions from RNA transcripts. A set of HTBI primers served as the primers for a first-round RT-PCR of the TCR CDR3. TCRdb re-derived calls from the multiplex PCR reads in MiXCR, one entry per CDR3 protein. The profile shows 500,000 to 750,000 distinct CDR3 sequences, approximately 14% of them singletons. This clonotype has more than one count but fewer than ten. Its specificity is not known. The junction departs from the called germline gene at one end, perhaps through a read error. This receptor was taken from a young woman with Graves' hyperthyroidism. The sequenced sample was blood.

The CDR3 loop is CASSLREPSATPSSGANVLTF. In DNA form, the CDR3 reads TGCGCCAGCAGTCTGAGGGAGCCTAGCGCCACCCCTAGCTCTGGGGCCAACGTCCTGACTTTC. V usage is TRBV11-3 and J usage is TRBJ2-6; the D gene is possibly TRBD2 (6 bases). The CDR3 has 21 amino acids. Germline V CDR1 and CDR2: SGHNT, YENEEA. Looking up the rest from reference TRBV11-3 and TRBJ2-6 gives the full variable domain: EAGVVQSPRYKIIEKKQPVAFWCNPISGHNTLYWYLQNLGQGPELLIRYENEEAVDDSQLPKDRFSAERLKGVDSTLKIQPAELGDSAVYLCASSLREPSATPSSGANVLTFGAGSRLTVL.